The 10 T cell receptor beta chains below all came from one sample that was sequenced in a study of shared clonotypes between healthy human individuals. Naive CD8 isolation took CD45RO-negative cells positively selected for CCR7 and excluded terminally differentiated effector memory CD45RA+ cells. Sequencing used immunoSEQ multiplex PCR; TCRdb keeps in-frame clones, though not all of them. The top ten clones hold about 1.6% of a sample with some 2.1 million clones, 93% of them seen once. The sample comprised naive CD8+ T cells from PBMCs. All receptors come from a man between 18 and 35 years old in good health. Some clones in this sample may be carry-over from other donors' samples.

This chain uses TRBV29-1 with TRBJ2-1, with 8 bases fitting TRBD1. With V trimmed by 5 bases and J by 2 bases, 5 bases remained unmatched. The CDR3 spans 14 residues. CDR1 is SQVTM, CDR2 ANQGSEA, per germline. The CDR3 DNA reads TGCAGCGTTCAACCAGGGGGCCCCTACAATGAGCAGTTCTTC. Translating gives CSVQPGGPYNEQFF.

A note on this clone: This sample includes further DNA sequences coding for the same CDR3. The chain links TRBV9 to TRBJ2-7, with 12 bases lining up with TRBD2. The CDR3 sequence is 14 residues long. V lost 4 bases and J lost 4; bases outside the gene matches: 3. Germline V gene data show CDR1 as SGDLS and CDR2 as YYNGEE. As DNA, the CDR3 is TGTGCCAGCAGCCCTAGCGGGAGGGCTTACGAGCAGTACTTC. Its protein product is CASSPSGRAYEQYF.

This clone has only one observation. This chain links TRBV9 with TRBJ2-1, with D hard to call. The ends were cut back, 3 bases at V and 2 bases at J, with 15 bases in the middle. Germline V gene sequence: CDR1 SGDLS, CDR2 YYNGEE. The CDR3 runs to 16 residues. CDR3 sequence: CASSAAAVLPYNEQFF. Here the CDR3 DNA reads TGTGCCAGCAGCGCCGCAGCAGTTCTACCCTACAATGAGCAGTTCTTC.

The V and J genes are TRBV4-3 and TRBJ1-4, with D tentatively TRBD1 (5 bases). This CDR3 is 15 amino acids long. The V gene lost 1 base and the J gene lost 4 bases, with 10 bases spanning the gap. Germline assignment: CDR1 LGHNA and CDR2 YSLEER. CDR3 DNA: TGCGCCAGCAGCCAAGGGGGGAGTCTTAATGAAAAACTGTTTTTT. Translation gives CASSQGGSLNEKLFF.

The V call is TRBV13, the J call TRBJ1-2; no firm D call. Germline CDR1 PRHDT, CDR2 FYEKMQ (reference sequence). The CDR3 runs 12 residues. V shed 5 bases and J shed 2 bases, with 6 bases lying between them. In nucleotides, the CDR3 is TGTGCCAGCAGCGAGCCGAACTATGGCTACACCTTC. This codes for CASSEPNYGYTF. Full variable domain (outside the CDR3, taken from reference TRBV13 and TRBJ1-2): AAGVIQSPRHLIKEKRETATLKCYPIPRHDTVYWYQQGPGQDPQFLISFYEKMQSDKGSIPDRFSAQQFSDYHSELNMSSLELGDSALYFCASSEPNYGYTFGSGTRLTVV.

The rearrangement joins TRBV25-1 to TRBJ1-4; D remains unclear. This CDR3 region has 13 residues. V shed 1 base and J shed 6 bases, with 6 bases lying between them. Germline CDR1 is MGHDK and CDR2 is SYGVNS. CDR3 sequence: CASSESRDEKLFF. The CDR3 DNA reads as TGTGCCAGCAGTGAATCGAGGGATGAAAAACTGTTTTTT.

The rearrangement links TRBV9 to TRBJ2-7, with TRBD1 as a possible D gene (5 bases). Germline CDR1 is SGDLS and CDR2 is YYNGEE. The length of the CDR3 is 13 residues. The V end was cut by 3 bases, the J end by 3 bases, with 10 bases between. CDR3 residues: CASSASDSYEQYF. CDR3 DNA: TGTGCCAGCAGCGCCAGCGACAGCTACGAGCAGTACTTC.

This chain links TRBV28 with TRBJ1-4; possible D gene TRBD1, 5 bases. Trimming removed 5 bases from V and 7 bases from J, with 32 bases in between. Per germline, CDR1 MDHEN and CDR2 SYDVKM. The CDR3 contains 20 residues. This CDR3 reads CASSPSSSGTPPPASEKLFF. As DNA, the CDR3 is TGTGCCAGCAGTCCCTCCTCCTCCGGGACCCCACCTCCGGCTTCTGAAAAACTGTTTTTT.

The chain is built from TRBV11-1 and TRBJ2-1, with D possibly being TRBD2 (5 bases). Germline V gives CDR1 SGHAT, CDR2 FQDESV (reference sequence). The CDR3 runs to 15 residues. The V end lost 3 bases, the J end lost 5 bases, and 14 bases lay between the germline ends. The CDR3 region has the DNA TGTGCCAGCAGCTTTGAAAGGGAGCTGAACAATGAGCAGTTCTTC. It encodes CASSFERELNNEQFF.

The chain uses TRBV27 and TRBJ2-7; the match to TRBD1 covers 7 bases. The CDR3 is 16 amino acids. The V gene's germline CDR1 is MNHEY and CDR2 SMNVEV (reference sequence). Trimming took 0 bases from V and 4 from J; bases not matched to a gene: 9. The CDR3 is CASSLSIGTVFYEQYF. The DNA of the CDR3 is TGTGCCAGCAGTTTATCGATAGGGACAGTCTTTTACGAGCAGTACTTC.